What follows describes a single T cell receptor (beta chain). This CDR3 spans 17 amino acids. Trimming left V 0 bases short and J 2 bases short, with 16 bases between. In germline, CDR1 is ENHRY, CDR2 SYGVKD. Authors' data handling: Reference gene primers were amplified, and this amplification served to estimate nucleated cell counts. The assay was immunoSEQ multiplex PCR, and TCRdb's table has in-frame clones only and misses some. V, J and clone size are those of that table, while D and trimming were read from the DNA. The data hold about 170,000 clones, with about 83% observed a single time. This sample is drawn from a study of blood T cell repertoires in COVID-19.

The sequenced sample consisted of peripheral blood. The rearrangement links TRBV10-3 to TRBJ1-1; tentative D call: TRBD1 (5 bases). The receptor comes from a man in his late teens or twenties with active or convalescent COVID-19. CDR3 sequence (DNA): TGTGCCATCAGTGAGTCGAGTAAAGGACATTCTAACACTGAAGCTTTCTTT. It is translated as CAISESSKGHSNTEAFF.